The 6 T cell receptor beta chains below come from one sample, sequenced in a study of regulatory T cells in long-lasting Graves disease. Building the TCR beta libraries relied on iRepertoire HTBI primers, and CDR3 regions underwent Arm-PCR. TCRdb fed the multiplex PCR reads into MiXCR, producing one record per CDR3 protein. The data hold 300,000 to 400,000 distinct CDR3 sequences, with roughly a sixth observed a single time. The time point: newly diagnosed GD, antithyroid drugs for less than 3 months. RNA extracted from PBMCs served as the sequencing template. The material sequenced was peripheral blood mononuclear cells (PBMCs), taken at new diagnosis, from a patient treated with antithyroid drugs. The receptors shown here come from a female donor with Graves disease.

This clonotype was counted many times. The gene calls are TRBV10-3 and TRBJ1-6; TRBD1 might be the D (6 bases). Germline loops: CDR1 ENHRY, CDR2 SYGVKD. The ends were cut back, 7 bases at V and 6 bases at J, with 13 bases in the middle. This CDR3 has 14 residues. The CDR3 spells CAITSGAGNSPLHF. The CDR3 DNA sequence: TGTGCCATCACGTCAGGGGCTGGTAATTCACCCCTCCACTTT.

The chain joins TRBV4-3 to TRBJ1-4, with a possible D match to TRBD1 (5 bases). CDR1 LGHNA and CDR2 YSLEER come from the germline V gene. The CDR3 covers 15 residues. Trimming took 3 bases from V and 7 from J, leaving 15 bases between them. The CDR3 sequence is CASSHRPLGGEKLFF. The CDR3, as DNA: TGCGCCAGCAGCCACCGACCACTGGGGGGTGAAAAACTGTTTTTT.

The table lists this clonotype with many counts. The CDR3 nucleotides read TGTGCCAGCAGTGGGACTTTCCGGGAAGCTTTCTTT. It yields the protein CASSGTFREAFF. J is TRBJ1-1 and V is TRBV2; D call uncertain. Trimming cost V 4 bases and J 8 bases, with 11 bases left between them. The length of the CDR3 is 12 residues. Germline V lookup: CDR1 SNHLY, CDR2 FYNNEI.

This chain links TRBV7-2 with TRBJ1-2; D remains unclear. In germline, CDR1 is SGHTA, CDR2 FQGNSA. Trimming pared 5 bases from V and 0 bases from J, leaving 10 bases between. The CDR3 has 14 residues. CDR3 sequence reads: CASSPVETNYGYTF. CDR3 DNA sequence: TGTGCCAGCAGCCCGGTCGAAACTAACTATGGCTACACCTTC.

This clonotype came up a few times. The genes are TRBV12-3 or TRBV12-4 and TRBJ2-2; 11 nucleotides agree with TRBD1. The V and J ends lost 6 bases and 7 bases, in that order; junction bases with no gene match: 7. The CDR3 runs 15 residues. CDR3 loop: CASSGQGAYGGELFF. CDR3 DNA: TGTGCCAGCAGCGGACAGGGGGCATATGGCGGGGAGCTGTTTTTT.

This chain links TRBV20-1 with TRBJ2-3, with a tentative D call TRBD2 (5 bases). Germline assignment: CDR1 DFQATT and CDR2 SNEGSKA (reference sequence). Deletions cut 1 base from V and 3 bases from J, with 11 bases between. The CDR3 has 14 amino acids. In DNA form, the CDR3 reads TGCAGTGCTAGAGGTAGCGCGAGGACAGATACGCAGTATTTT. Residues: CSARGSARTDTQYF.